These T cell receptor beta chains were read from a single sample in a study of T cell repertoires in cytomegalovirus infection. TCRdb itself ran the reads through MiXCR, one entry per CDR3 protein. The table has more than 150,000 distinct CDR3 sequences, roughly a fifth seen once. The specimen was PBMCs. These receptors all come from a human donor in good health (CMV status not recorded). Some clones in this sample may be carry-over from other donors' samples. CDR3s include the opening cysteine and the closing phenylalanine or tryptophan. A D gene is named only where the DNA matches it firmly. Rows give clone size only sometimes, using once, few, many, or a class for an expanded clone.

abundance	j_gene	v_gene	d_gene	CDR3aa	CDR3nt
-	TRBJ2-7	TRBV3-1	-	CASSQGGGWEQYF	TGTGCCAGCAGCCAAGGGGGGGGCTGGGAGCAGTACTTC
-	TRBJ1-2	TRBV19	-	CASSRQQSIGYTF	TGTGCCAGTAGCCGACAGCAATCTATTGGCTACACCTTC
few	TRBJ1-1	TRBV6-2/TRBV6-3	TRBD1	CASSYSRGPNTEAFF	TGTGCCAGCAGTTACTCGAGGGGGCCGAACACTGAAGCTTTCTTT
many	TRBJ2-1	TRBV28	-	CASSLTIPHLNEQFF	TGTGCCAGCAGTTTGACGATCCCGCATTTGAATGAGCAGTTCTTC
few	TRBJ2-7	TRBV10-3	TRBD1	CAISDSDRLEEQYF	TGTGCCATCAGTGACTCGGACAGGCTAGAGGAGCAGTACTTC
-	TRBJ1-1	TRBV20-1	-	CSATARANTEAFF	TGCAGTGCTACAGCCAGGGCTAACACTGAAGCTTTCTTT
-	TRBJ2-5	TRBV2	-	CASSGRLAAETQYF	TGTGCCAGCAGTGGGAGGCTAGCCGCGGAGACCCAGTACTTC
few	TRBJ2-7	TRBV28	TRBD2	CASSLTSGRDNEQYF	TGTGCCAGCAGTTTGACTAGCGGGAGGGATAACGAGCAGTACTTC
many	TRBJ1-2	TRBV28	TRBD1	CASSLRARGQGKGYTF	TGTGCCAGCAGTTTAAGAGCTCGGGGACAGGGAAAAGGCTACACCTTC
many	TRBJ2-3	TRBV7-6	-	CASSQQGSPPTDTQYF	TGTGCCAGCAGCCAACAGGGTTCCCCCCCCACAGATACGCAGTATTTT
few	TRBJ2-7	TRBV5-1	-	CASSLESDFYEQYF	TGCGCCAGCAGCTTGGAGTCCGATTTCTACGAGCAGTACTTC
-	TRBJ2-5	TRBV14	-	CASSQEDRIETQYF	TGTGCCAGCAGCCAAGAAGACAGGATAGAGACCCAGTACTTC
-	TRBJ1-1	TRBV6-6	TRBD1	CASSRIGTGSLNTEAFF	TGTGCCAGCAGCCGGATCGGGACAGGGAGTCTTAACACTGAAGCTTTCTTT
-	TRBJ1-1	TRBV19	TRBD1	CASSTRTGYTEAFF	TGTGCCAGTAGTACCCGGACAGGGTACACTGAAGCTTTCTTT
-	TRBJ2-3	TRBV4-3	TRBD2	CASSQGTSPLTDTQYF	TGCGCCAGCAGCCAAGGGACTAGCCCTCTCACAGATACGCAGTATTTT
-	TRBJ2-3	TRBV5-1	TRBD1	CASSHRRDRVPDTQYF	TGCGCCAGCAGCCACCGTAGGGACAGGGTTCCAGATACGCAGTATTTT
few	TRBJ2-1	TRBV12-3/TRBV12-4	TRBD1	CASRRAGTGANEQFF	TGTGCCAGCAGGCGCGCCGGGACAGGAGCCAATGAGCAGTTCTTC
few	TRBJ2-7	TRBV6-2/TRBV6-3	-	CASTKSRAYEQYF	TGTGCCAGCACAAAGTCCCGAGCCTACGAGCAGTACTTC
-	TRBJ2-3	TRBV7-3	-	CASRPEGSTQYF	TGTGCCAGCCGCCCGGAGGGAAGCACGCAATATTTT
-	TRBJ2-5	TRBV5-1	TRBD1	CASSLAQDREETQYF	TGCGCCAGCAGCTTGGCCCAGGACAGGGAAGAGACCCAGTACTTC
-	TRBJ1-3	TRBV7-2	TRBD1	CASSRDRVSGNTIYF	TGTGCCAGCAGCCGGGACAGGGTCTCTGGAAACACCATATATTTT
few	TRBJ2-1	TRBV5-6	-	CASSFRQVNEQFF	TGTGCCAGCAGCTTTCGGCAGGTCAATGAGCAGTTCTTC
-	TRBJ2-3	TRBV15	-	CATSRDVGGIAWGTQYF	TGTGCCACCAGCAGAGATGTTGGTGGAATAGCGTGGGGTACGCAGTATTTT
many	TRBJ2-7	TRBV9	-	CASSVEGGGEQYF	TGTGCCAGCAGCGTAGAGGGGGGCGGCGAGCAGTACTTC
few	TRBJ2-5	TRBV29-1	-	CSVELVPAETQYF	TGCAGCGTTGAACTCGTTCCAGCTGAGACCCAGTACTTC
-	TRBJ1-5	TRBV18	-	CASSLERGNQPQHF	TGTGCCAGCTCACTCGAGAGGGGCAATCAGCCCCAGCATTTT
many	TRBJ2-5	TRBV6-2/TRBV6-3	-	CASTLTGSQETQYF	TGTGCCAGCACCCTCACAGGGAGTCAAGAGACCCAGTACTTC
-	TRBJ2-3	TRBV12-5	-	CASGSYSFEDTQYF	TGTGCTAGTGGTTCGTACTCGTTCGAAGATACGCAGTATTTT
many	TRBJ2-7	TRBV28	-	CASSLTGVKNEQYF	TGTGCCAGCAGTTTGACGGGAGTTAAGAACGAGCAGTACTTC
-	TRBJ1-2	TRBV9	TRBD1	CASSAGTGGDYGYTF	TGTGCCAGCAGCGCTGGGACAGGGGGTGACTATGGCTACACCTTC
many	TRBJ2-1	TRBV7-2	TRBD2	CASSLIPRGDRNEQFF	TGTGCCAGCAGCTTAATTCCGCGGGGGGACCGCAATGAGCAGTTCTTC
-	TRBJ2-1	TRBV5-1	-	CASRLGRSRTDEQFF	TGCGCCAGCAGACTCGGACGGAGCCGTACGGATGAGCAGTTCTTC
few	TRBJ2-7	TRBV12-3/TRBV12-4	-	CASSLPGQSYEQYF	TGTGCCAGCAGTTTACCTGGACAAAGCTACGAGCAGTACTTC
-	TRBJ1-5	TRBV6-1	TRBD1	CASSIGRGQSRWPQHF	TGTGCCAGCAGCATTGGGCGGGGACAGAGCCGTTGGCCCCAGCATTTT
few	TRBJ1-5	TRBV14	-	CASSHRGQPQHF	TGTGCCAGCAGCCACAGGGGTCAGCCCCAGCATTTT
many	TRBJ2-3	TRBV12-3/TRBV12-4	-	CASSPSGVATDTQYF	TGTGCCAGCAGTCCTAGTGGGGTTGCCACAGATACGCAGTATTTT
-	TRBJ1-2	TRBV20-1	TRBD1	CSAKGGQGANYGYTF	TGCAGTGCTAAGGGCGGACAGGGGGCTAACTATGGCTACACCTTC
few	TRBJ2-7	TRBV6-5	TRBD2	CATTSGPYEQYF	TGTGCCACCACTAGCGGGCCCTACGAGCAGTACTTC
many	TRBJ1-1	TRBV29-1	-	CSVQKGPNTEAFF	TGCAGCGTCCAGAAGGGCCCGAACACTGAAGCTTTCTTT
-	TRBJ1-1	TRBV5-3	-	CARSSQIEHEGTAEAFF	TGTGCCAGAAGCTCCCAGATCGAGCATGAGGGAACGGCTGAAGCTTTCTTT
many	TRBJ2-1	TRBV28	-	CASSLWQLKGSNEQFF	TGTGCCAGCAGTTTATGGCAGCTCAAAGGATCCAATGAGCAGTTCTTC
-	TRBJ2-1	TRBV20-1	TRBD2	CSAPLAGGRGRGEQFF	TGCAGTGCCCCTCTAGCGGGGGGCCGGGGCCGAGGGGAGCAGTTCTTC
-	TRBJ2-3	TRBV28	-	CASRSADTQYF	TGTGCCAGCAGGTCTGCAGATACGCAGTATTTT
-	TRBJ1-1	TRBV29-1	-	CSFTPGAGNTEAFF	TGCAGCTTCACACCAGGGGCCGGGAACACTGAAGCTTTCTTT
few	TRBJ1-5	TRBV28	-	CASSLYSGGQPQHF	TGTGCCAGCAGTTTATATAGCGGGGGCCAGCCCCAGCATTTT
-	TRBJ2-2	TRBV25-1	-	CASWGGLNTGELFF	TGTGCCAGCTGGGGGGGGCTGAACACCGGGGAGCTGTTTTTT
few	TRBJ2-2	TRBV29-1	TRBD1	CSVGRTGANTGELFF	TGCAGCGTTGGGCGGACAGGGGCGAACACCGGGGAGCTGTTTTTT
few	TRBJ2-1	TRBV20-1	-	CSARDAGGSSYNEQFF	TGCAGTGCTAGAGATGCAGGGGGGAGCTCCTACAATGAGCAGTTCTTC
many	TRBJ2-2	TRBV7-2	-	CASSSTTGELFF	TGTGCCAGCAGCTCCACCACCGGGGAGCTGTTTTTT
-	TRBJ2-3	TRBV2	-	CASRTPGAADTQYF	TGTGCCAGCAGGACCCCCGGGGCGGCAGATACGCAGTATTTT
few	TRBJ2-1	TRBV6-1	-	CASSLERLSSYNEQFF	TGTGCCAGCAGTCTGGAGAGACTCAGCTCCTACAATGAGCAGTTCTTC
-	TRBJ1-2	TRBV19	-	CATQRNYGYTF	TGTGCCACCCAGCGAAACTATGGCTACACCTTC
-	TRBJ2-5	TRBV7-9	-	CASSYPSETQYF	TGTGCCAGCAGCTACCCCAGTGAGACCCAGTACTTC
-	TRBJ1-2	TRBV2	-	CASSEYSVYGYTF	TGTGCCAGCAGTGAATATTCTGTCTATGGCTACACCTTC
few	TRBJ1-5	TRBV7-9	TRBD1	CASSSATGGDNQPQHF	TGTGCCAGCAGCTCGGCTACAGGGGGCGACAATCAGCCCCAGCATTTT
many	TRBJ2-1	TRBV29-1	TRBD2	CSVEDGLAGNEQFF	TGCAGCGTTGAAGATGGACTAGCGGGCAATGAGCAGTTCTTC
-	TRBJ1-1	TRBV28	TRBD1	CASSLQGGYTEAFF	TGTGCCAGCAGTCTTCAGGGGGGGTACACTGAAGCTTTCTTT
many	TRBJ1-6	TRBV6-5	-	CASSYSLVSARGYPNSPLHF	TGTGCCAGCAGTTACTCGTTGGTATCAGCTCGGGGGTACCCTAATTCACCCCTCCACTTT
-	TRBJ2-1	TRBV2	TRBD2	CASRDTSGRTYEQFF	TGTGCCAGCAGGGATACTAGCGGGAGGACCTATGAGCAGTTCTTC